The 13 T cell receptor beta chains listed next were all sequenced from one sample in a study of blood T cell repertoires in COVID-19 (dated by TCRdb to the early 2020s). Libraries were built with the immunoSEQ multiplex PCR assay. This immuneACCESS table, as held by TCRdb, lists in-frame sequences with V and J called but not all clones. Of the missing ones, under half trace to an unresolved V gene in checked studies; the others have no known cause. The sample table records under 150,000 clones; 65% to 90% of these occur just once. Together, the top ten hold approximately 11% of the sample. The sequencing sample was made of peripheral blood. The receptors here all came from a man at least 80 years old with acute or convalescent COVID-19.

This rearrangement joins TRBV6-5 to TRBJ2-2; D possibly corresponds to TRBD1 (6 bases). Germline V lookup: CDR1 MNHEY, CDR2 SVGAGI. The V end was cut by 8 bases, the J end by 3 bases, with 13 bases between. The CDR3 runs to 14 residues. The CDR3 loop reads CASEEGDHTGELFF. In DNA, the CDR3 is TGTGCCAGCGAAGAGGGGGACCACACCGGGGAGCTGTTTTTT.

This clone was observed once. This rearrangement joins TRBV29-1 to TRBJ2-1; TRBD2 agrees at 8 bases. The V segment lost 7 bases and the J segment 3 bases; nucleotides outside the gene matches: 8. This CDR3 is 14 amino acids long. Germline V gene sequence: CDR1 SQVTM, CDR2 ANQGSEA. The CDR3 DNA reads as TGCAGCGACCCGCCACTAGCGGTCTACAATGAGCAGTTCTTC. Amino acids: CSDPPLAVYNEQFF.

The chain joins TRBV7-3 to TRBJ2-3; 7 positions agree with TRBD1. J lost 0 bases, V lost 5 bases, and 2 bases had no gene match. The CDR3 loop spans 14 amino acids. Germline V gene data show CDR1 as SGHTA and CDR2 as FQGTGA. The CDR3 bases are TGTGCCAGCAGCGCGACAGGGAGCACAGATACGCAGTATTTT. Translated: CASSATGSTDTQYF.

This chain uses TRBV7-3 with TRBJ2-2; maybe TRBD1 (7 bases). Germline CDR1 and CDR2: SGHTA and FQGTGA. CDR3 length: 15 residues. The V end was cut by 2 bases, the J end by 2 bases, with 9 bases between. The CDR3 nucleotides read TGTGCCAGCAGCTTACAGGGGGGAAACACCGGGGAGCTGTTTTTT. Protein: CASSLQGGNTGELFF.

This clone appeared a few times. V and J are TRBV6-6 and TRBJ2-7, with 10 bases matching TRBD1. The germline gives CDR1 MNHNY, CDR2 SVGAGI (reference sequence). CDR3 length: 13 residues. The V and J ends lost 6 bases and 6 bases, in that order; junction bases with no gene match: 5. The CDR3 reads CASRWGQGTEQYF. The CDR3 nucleotides read TGTGCCAGCAGATGGGGACAGGGGACCGAGCAGTACTTC.

The rearrangement joins TRBV2 to TRBJ1-1, with D unclear. V was cut by 3 bases and J by 4 bases, with 18 bases left in between. Germline V gene data show CDR1 as SNHLY and CDR2 as FYNNEI. CDR3 length equals 16 residues. CDR3 sequence (DNA): TGTGCCAGCAGTGATGAGCACCCACCGGGAGTCACTGAAGCTTTCTTT. Translated: CASSDEHPPGVTEAFF.

This clone appeared a few times. The rearrangement joins TRBV27 to TRBJ2-7; 8 bases agree with TRBD1. The CDR3 covers 14 residues. The J segment lost 3 bases and the V segment lost 6 bases, leaving 7 bases of the junction unmatched. Germline values: CDR1 MNHEY, CDR2 SMNVEV (reference sequence). The CDR3 region is CASRSDRGGYEQYF. CDR3 nucleotides: TGTGCCAGCAGATCAGACAGGGGTGGCTACGAGCAGTACTTC.

This clone was counted a few times. This rearrangement joins TRBV7-3 to TRBJ2-1; 12 bases line up with TRBD2. The CDR3 length is 15 residues. The germline V gene has CDR1 SGHTA and CDR2 FQGTGA. J gave up 8 bases and V 2 bases, and 4 bases lay outside the gene matches. The CDR3 DNA is TGTGCCAGCAGCTTAGGACTAGCGGGATGGTATGAGCAGTTCTTC. This sequence encodes CASSLGLAGWYEQFF.

The chain has TRBV11-3 and TRBJ2-2; tentative D call: TRBD2 (6 bases). This CDR3 is built from 16 residues. V was pared by 5 bases and J by 2 bases, with 15 bases between. The germline V gene has CDR1 SGHNT and CDR2 YENEEA. The CDR3 DNA is TGTGCCAGCAGCCGGAGTGGCGGGATAAACACCGGGGAGCTGTTTTTT. Translation gives CASSRSGGINTGELFF. Filled out from reference TRBV11-3 and TRBJ2-2, the complete variable domain reads EAGVVQSPRYKIIEKKQPVAFWCNPISGHNTLYWYLQNLGQGPELLIRYENEEAVDDSQLPKDRFSAERLKGVDSTLKIQPAELGDSAVYLCASSRSGGINTGELFFGEGSRLTVL.

This rearrangement joins TRBV15 to TRBJ2-7; 10 nucleotides align to TRBD1. With V trimmed by 5 bases and J by 11 bases, 6 bases remained unmatched. Germline CDR1 is LNHNV and CDR2 is YYDKDF (reference sequence). The CDR3 extends over 12 amino acids. CDR3 bases: TGTGCCACCAGCCAATCAGGGACAGGGGAGTACTTC. Protein: CATSQSGTGEYF.

The V call is TRBV4-3, the J call TRBJ1-3; no firm D call. The CDR3 covers 13 residues. V was clipped by 5 bases and J by 4 bases, with 9 bases between them. CDR1 and CDR2 from the germline V gene are LGHNA and YSLEER. CDR3 nucleotides: TGCGCCAGCAGCTGGACTGGGGGAAACACCATATATTTT. The encoded protein is CASSWTGGNTIYF.

This clone was seen just once. The chain employs TRBV7-3 and TRBJ2-6; 8 positions match TRBD2. Unmatched junction bases numbered 10, after V lost 5 bases and J lost 4 bases. This CDR3 contains 17 residues. CDR1 is SGHTA, CDR2 FQGTGA, per germline. The CDR3: CASSPVAGGRGANVLTF. DNA for the CDR3: TGTGCCAGCAGCCCTGTTGCGGGGGGCCGAGGGGCCAACGTCCTGACTTTC.

This chain links TRBV10-2 with TRBJ1-3, with D perhaps TRBD1 (5 bases). Trimming took off 0 bases at V and 4 bases at J, with 13 bases between the two ends. Germline CDR1 is WSHSY and CDR2 is SAAADI. This CDR3 has 16 residues. The DNA for the CDR3 is TGCGCCAGCAGTGAGTCGGGGAAGGGGCTGGGAAACACCATATATTTT. Translating gives CASSESGKGLGNTIYF.